This paragraph covers one T cell receptor (beta chain) sequence. This clone was counted a single time. There is no known antigen for this receptor. No base qualities exist here, and no much larger clone lies one base off it. Separate from the approximately 670-subject first cohort, the validation cohort of 90 to 150 subjects was the group to which the donors belonged. The source of the sample is a study of cytomegalovirus exposure and HLA in healthy donors (dated by TCRdb to about 2017). About the investigation overall: According to a later analysis, the 120 or so validation repertoires were produced on the same platform as the 666 repertoires of the first cohort. To predict cytomegalovirus infection status, the study combined high-throughput TCR immunosequencing, statistical association of individual TCRs with disease status, and machine learning. The study aimed to test whether cataloging public T cell receptors could reveal signatures of past pathogen exposure. A separate validation cohort of roughly 130 different subjects was used in addition to the approximately 700-subject first cohort.

Library preparation employed the immunoSEQ multiplex PCR assay. The original pipeline was this. To diagnose cytomegalovirus status from the catalog of TCR beta chain sequences, a statistical classification framework was built. Not all clones reach the TCRdb copy of this immuneACCESS table, which keeps in-frame sequences only. Checked studies attribute under half of the gap to unresolved V genes and leave the rest unexplained. From that table come the V and J calls and clone size; the DNA was used to work out D and trimming. Counted in this sample were 57,000 or so clones; over 75% of them appeared once. The ten biggest clones cover 2.2% of the sample. Here V drops 1 base and J drops 0 bases, and the junction holds 9 bases not matched to any gene. Per the germline V gene, MGHRA is the CDR1 and YSYEKL is the CDR2. The CDR3 runs 17 amino acids, cysteine and phenylalanine included. Kept here is only the CDR3 DNA, which spans 51 bases and is read in frame from base 1.

The full study reports these points: A few of the identified cytomegalovirus-associated TCR beta chains were confirmed in vitro to be specific for cytomegalovirus antigens. The study gave a list of 150 to 200 TCR beta chains associated with cytomegalovirus. Subsequent analysis determined that TCRs grouped into clusters in the first cohort also showed a tendency toward co-occurrence across the 120 or so validation repertoires, and approximately 94% of cluster scores exceeded 0. All 130 or so repertoires were used to score co-occurrence in the validation cohort in a later analysis, because that analysis had no HLA typing for the cohort. According to the authors, the approach could potentially be generalized to other disease states and immunological phenotypes. In both the original and validation cohorts, the classifier was reported to diagnose cytomegalovirus status with high specificity and sensitivity. While some public TCRs were present in many individuals, most TCR sequences turned up only very rarely across donors.

The sample taken for sequencing was PBMCs. The TCR was taken from a woman aged 30 to 39 in good health and CMV-seronegative. The chain is made from TRBV4-1 and TRBJ2-7, and 7 junctional nucleotides match TRBD2. The sequenced DNA: TGCGCCAGCAGCCAAGTTACCAGCGGGATGAGCTCCTACGAGCAGTACTTC. This is translated as CASSQVTSGMSSYEQYF.